A selection of T cell receptor delta chains follows, all from one sample in a study of gamma-delta chains in newborns, infants, children. TCRdb re-called the reads using CATT. The table has around 1,600 delta-chain clones, roughly 47% seen once. The specimen sequenced was blood. The source is a child who had a fever. CDR3s include the opening cysteine and the closing phenylalanine or tryptophan. D genes are given only for firm matches. Only part of the rows carry a size: once, few, many, or a class if the clone is expanded.

TRDJ1 | TRDV2 | large | TRDD3 | TGTGCCTGTAGCTACGTTGGGGGAGCGTACACCGATAAACTCATCTTT | CACSYVGGAYTDKLIF
TRDJ3 | TRDV2 | large | - | TGTGCCTGTGACACAGTGGGGGTCCGAAGCTCCTGGGACACCCGACAGATGTTTTTC | CACDTVGVRSSWDTRQMFF
TRDJ1 | TRDV1 | medium-sized | - | TGTGCTCTTGGGGGGCCATCCCACCACAAGTGGTTTCCCTTATTCACCGATAAACTCATCTTT | CALGGPSHHKWFPLFTDKLIF
TRDJ1 | TRDV2 | medium-sized | TRDD3 | TGTGCCTGTGACACCGTAAGGGGGATACGGTTTACCGATAAACCCATCTTT | CACDTVRGIRFTDKPIF
TRDJ1 | TRDV2 | large | TRDD3 | TGTGCCTGTGACCGGCTGGGGGATATGTCCGATAAACTCATCTTT | CACDRLGDMSDKLIF
TRDJ1 | TRDV2 | few | TRDD3 | TGTGCCTGTGACACGCTTAGTACTGGGGAAGTGTACACCGATAAACTCATCTTT | CACDTLSTGEVYTDKLIF
TRDJ1 | TRDV2 | large | - | TGTGCCTGTGACACCGTGGGGACTGTTACCGATAAACTCATCTTT | CACDTVGTVTDKLIF
TRDJ1 | TRDV2 | - | TRDD3 | TGTGCCTGTGACACCGTTCGGCAAGTCTCGGCAAGTGGGGGATGGAACACCGATAAACTCATCTTT | CACDTVRQVSASGGWNTDKLIF
TRDJ1 | TRDV1 | medium-sized | TRDD3 | TGTGCTCTTGGGGAAATGGGGTTGCCATCGTACTGGGGGGCTAGAGATAAACTCATCTTT | CALGEMGLPSYWGARDKLIF
TRDJ3 | TRDV2 | large | TRDD3 | TGTGCCTGTGACGCACTGGGGATATCCTGGGACACCCGACAGATGTTTTTC | CACDALGISWDTRQMFF
TRDJ1 | TRDV2 | large | - | TGTGCCGTGTCTTTCATGGGGACACTATACACCGATAAACTCATCTTT | CAVSFMGTLYTDKLIF
TRDJ2 | TRDV2 | - | TRDD3 | TGTGCCTGTGACACGATCGTTACGCGACTGGGGTTAACAGCACAACTCTTCTTT | CACDTIVTRLGLTAQLFF
TRDJ1 | TRDV2 | large | - | TGTGCCTGTGACATTTGGGGCCGCACCGATAAACTCATCTTT | CACDIWGRTDKLIF
TRDJ1 | TRDV2 | few | TRDD3 | TGTGCCTGTGACACGCTGGGGGATATGGCCCCGGACACCGATAAACTCATCTTT | CACDTLGDMAPDTDKLIF
TRDJ1 | TRDV2 | - | TRDD3 | TGTGCCTGTGACCCTATCCTCGGGCTTAGTACTGGGGGATACCGGTACACTGATAAACTCATCTTT | CACDPILGLSTGGYRYTDKLIF
TRDJ1 | TRDV2 | few | TRDD3 | TGTGCCTGTGACACCTGGGGATACACTGGCGATAAACTCATCTTT | CACDTWGYTGDKLIF
TRDJ1 | TRDV2 | large | TRDD3 | TGTGCCTGTGACAAACTGGGGGTCTCGTACACCGATAAACTCATCTTT | CACDKLGVSYTDKLIF
TRDJ1 | TRDV2 | large | TRDD3 | TGTGCCTGTGACACCGTTGGGGGGATGCCTACCGATAAACTCATCTTT | CACDTVGGMPTDKLIF
TRDJ1 | TRDV2 | large | TRDD3 | TGTGCCTGTGAGCCGCTGGGGGGAATGACCGATAAACTCATCTTT | CACEPLGGMTDKLIF
TRDJ1 | TRDV2 | few | - | TGTGCCTGTGGCACCGTGAGCTATGGGGGCAACCTCACCGATAAACTCATCTTT | CACGTVSYGGNLTDKLIF
TRDJ1 | TRDV2 | few | - | TGTGCCTGTGAGAGGCTCGGATGTTCTTCCGATAAACTCATCTTT | CACERLGCSSDKLIF
TRDJ1 | TRDV2 | large | TRDD3 | TGTGCCTGTGACGACCTACTGGGGGATCCTAACACCGATAAACTCATCTTT | CACDDLLGDPNTDKLIF
TRDJ1 | TRDV2 | large | TRDD3 | TGTGCCTGTGACACTTTGGGCGGCGTACTGGGGGACGCCACCGATAAACTCATCTTT | CACDTLGGVLGDATDKLIF
TRDJ2 | TRDV1 | large | TRDD3 | TGTGCTCTTGGGAAACCGCCTCGCGGGATCTGGGGGTTATTTTTGACAGCACAACTCTTCTTT | CALGKPPRGIWGLFLTAQLFF
TRDJ3 | TRDV2 | - | TRDD3 | TGTGCCTGTGGCACCCCAGGTGGGGGATCCTCGAGCCCCTGGGACACCCGACAGATGTTTTTC | CACGTPGGGSSSPWDTRQMFF
TRDJ3 | TRDV2 | - | TRDD3 | TGTGCCTGTGACCCAATACTGGGGGATACGCGCGGATGGGACACCCGACAGATGTTTTTC | CACDPILGDTRGWDTRQMFF
TRDJ1 | TRDV1 | few | TRDD3 | TGCGCTCTTGGGGAAGGGGGCTGGGGGATACTCCAGTTAACCGATAAACTCATCTTT | CALGEGGWGILQLTDKLIF
TRDJ1 | TRDV1 | - | - | TGTGCTCTTGGGGAAGTCCGGATCCCCGATAGACTCATCTTT | CALGEVRIPDRLIF
TRDJ1 | TRDV2 | large | TRDD3 | TGTGCCTGTGACGGGATAGAAACTGGGGGATACAAACTCATCTTT | CACDGIETGGYKLIF
TRDJ1 | TRDV1 | medium-sized | TRDD3 | TGTGCTCTTGGGGAACTGGTCGTCTTTCCACGTCTGGGGGATACGCCCGGGTACACCGATAAACTCATCTTT | CALGELVVFPRLGDTPGYTDKLIF
TRDJ1 | TRDV2 | - | TRDD3 | TGTGCCTGCGAAGCACTGGGGGACGGATTCTATCCACACACCGATAAACTCATCTTT | CACEALGDGFYPHTDKLIF
TRDJ3 | TRDV2 | large | TRDD3 | TGTGCCTGTGACACGGCCAGTACTGGGGGATACGCAGGCTCCTGGGACACCCGACAGATGTTTTTC | CACDTASTGGYAGSWDTRQMFF
TRDJ1 | TRDV2 | large | TRDD3 | TGTGCCTGTGACCTTACTGGGGGACCCGATAAACTCATCTTT | CACDLTGGPDKLIF
TRDJ3 | TRDV2 | - | - | TGTGCCTGTGACACGGCCCCTAATCCACCGCAGAGCTCCTGGGACACCCGGCAGATGTTTTTC | CACDTAPNPPQSSWDTRQMFF
TRDJ1 | TRDV2 | large | - | TGTGCCTGTGACTTCGGGAGCACCGATAAACTCATCTTT | CACDFGSTDKLIF
TRDJ3 | TRDV2 | - | - | TGTGCCCGTGACTCCCTGGGGTCCTCCCGGGACACCCGACAGATGTTTTTC | CARDSLGSSRDTRQMFF
TRDJ3 | TRDV2 | - | - | TGTGCCTGTGACACCTCATCGGAAGGAGGACAAGGCTCCTGGGACACCCGACAGATGTTTTTC | CACDTSSEGGQGSWDTRQMFF
TRDJ1 | TRDV2 | - | - | TGTGCCTGTGGCGCCTTAGGTTTAACCGATAAACTCATCTTT | CACGALGLTDKLIF
TRDJ1 | TRDV2 | few | TRDD3 | TGTGCCTGTGACACCGTGAACGTGGGGGATACTCAACTCATCTTT | CACDTVNVGDTQLIF
TRDJ1 | TRDV2 | large | TRDD3 | TGTGCCTGTGACACCGTCGGGGATACGGGCGATAAACTCATCTTT | CACDTVGDTGDKLIF
TRDJ1 | TRDV1 | medium-sized | TRDD3 | TGTGCTCTTGGGCCATCTTCCTGGATGGGGGTTTTACTGGGGGATACGGATGGCACCGATAAACTCATCTTT | CALGPSSWMGVLLGDTDGTDKLIF
TRDJ2 | TRDV2 | - | TRDD3 | TGTGCCTATGACCTACTGGGGGATTTGACAGCACAACTCTTCTTT | CAYDLLGDLTAQLFF
TRDJ1 | TRDV2 | medium-sized | - | TGTGCCTGTGACATGATAATGGGGGCCACGGGGTACACCGATAAACTCATCTTT | CACDMIMGATGYTDKLIF
TRDJ1 | TRDV2 | large | TRDD3 | TGTGCCTGTGACGGACTGGGGGGCCACGATAAACTCATCTTT | CACDGLGGHDKLIF
TRDJ3 | TRDV2 | large | TRDD3 | TGTGCCTGTGACACCGGGGGGCTGGGGGACAGCTCCTGGGACACCCGACAGATGTTTTTC | CACDTGGLGDSSWDTRQMFF
TRDJ1 | TRDV2 | medium-sized | TRDD2 | TGTGCCTGTGACGCCGTTTCCTACGGAACGGGCCTCGGGAAACTCATCTTT | CACDAVSYGTGLGKLIF
TRDJ2 | TRDV3 | few | TRDD3 | TGTGCTTCAACGTACTGGGGGACGGCACAACTCTTCTTT | CASTYWGTAQLFF
TRDJ3 | TRDV2 | large | - | TGTGCCTGTGACACCCTGAACTCCTGGGACACCCGACAGATGTTTTTC | CACDTLNSWDTRQMFF
TRDJ1 | TRDV2 | - | TRDD3 | TGTGCCTGTGACACCGTACGGGGGGGGGATACCCCGACGAAACAATCCGATACCGATAAACTCATCTTT | CACDTVRGGDTPTKQSDTDKLIF
TRDJ3 | TRDV2 | - | TRDD3 | TGTGCCTGTGACACTGTACTGGGGGAGGCACTCGGCTCCTGGGACACCCGACAGATGTTTTTC | CACDTVLGEALGSWDTRQMFF
TRDJ1 | TRDV2 | large | - | TGTGCCTGTGACAACATGGGGGCCCCTGAGAGTAAACTCATCTTT | CACDNMGAPESKLIF
TRDJ1 | TRDV1 | - | TRDD3 | TGCGCTCTTGGGGAACCAGACAATGGATATCCGTTACTACTGGGGATTTACACCGATAAACTCATCTTT | CALGEPDNGYPLLLGIYTDKLIF
TRDJ2 | TRDV1 | - | - | TGTGCTCATGGGGAACTTTTAATGGGGTATCCCCTACATCAACTGGGAGGGGGGGTATTGACAGCACAACTCTTCTTT | CAHGELLMGYPLHQLGGGVLTAQLFF
TRDJ1 | TRDV2 | - | TRDD3 | TGTGCCTGTGACGTACTGGGGGGTTACACCGATAACCTCATCTTT | CACDVLGGYTDNLIF
TRDJ1 | TRDV2 | medium-sized | - | TGTGCCTGTGACACCTTATTAGCTGGCTCCGCCGGGGATGGGATGGGGACCGATAAACTCATCTTT | CACDTLLAGSAGDGMGTDKLIF